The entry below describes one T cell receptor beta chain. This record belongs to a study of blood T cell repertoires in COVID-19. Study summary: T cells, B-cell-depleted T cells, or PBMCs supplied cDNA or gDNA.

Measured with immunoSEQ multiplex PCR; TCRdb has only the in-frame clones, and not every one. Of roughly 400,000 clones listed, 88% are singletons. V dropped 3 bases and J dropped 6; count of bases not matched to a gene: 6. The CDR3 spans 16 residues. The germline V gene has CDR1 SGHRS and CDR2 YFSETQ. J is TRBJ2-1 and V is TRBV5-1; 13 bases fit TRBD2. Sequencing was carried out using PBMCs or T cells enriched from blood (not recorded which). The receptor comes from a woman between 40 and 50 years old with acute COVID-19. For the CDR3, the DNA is TGCGCCAGCAGCTCCACTAGCGGGGGGGCCGGCAATGAGCAGTTCTTC. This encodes CASSSTSGGAGNEQFF.